What follows is one T cell receptor beta chain and its context. The data originate from a study of control samples from healthy donors and cancer patients. Generated by immunoSEQ multiplex PCR, the TCRdb table keeps only in-frame clones and is missing some. The sample has roughly 130,000 clones, about 91% seen once; the top ten hold around 8.1%. CDR3 size: 13 residues. The V gene's germline CDR1 is LGHDT and CDR2 YNNKEL (reference sequence). V lost 3 bases and J lost 3, with 8 bases in between. This chain uses TRBV3-1 (or the pseudogene TRBV3-2) with TRBJ2-5; no clear D. The clonotype originates from a young man in good health. Specimen: blood. The CDR3 loop is CASSQYAKETQYF. CDR3 in DNA: TGTGCCAGCAGCCAGTACGCGAAAGAGACCCAGTACTTC.